This passage covers 11 T cell receptor beta chains from one sample sequenced in a study of shared clonotypes between healthy human individuals. Naive-designated CD8 cells lacked CD45RO, were positively enriched for CCR7, and omitted terminally differentiated effector memory CD45RA+ cells. Here immunoSEQ multiplex PCR was the method, and the copy in TCRdb shows in-frame clones only, minus some. The sample records millions of clones, approximately 95% being singletons. Sequencing was carried out using naive CD8+ T cells sorted from blood. Receptors were obtained from a man between 18 and 29 years old in good health.

A remark on this clone: Distinct nucleotide sequences in the sample also encode this CDR3. The chain links TRBV29-1 to TRBJ2-7; D is perhaps TRBD2 (6 bases). This CDR3 comprises 12 residues. Trimming took 4 bases from V and 6 from J, leaving 13 bases between them. In germline, CDR1 is SQVTM, CDR2 ANQGSEA. DNA of the CDR3: TGCAGCGTTGTCGGGCAGGGAGGCGAGCAGTACTTC. Protein sequence: CSVVGQGGEQYF.

This chain joins TRBV9 and TRBJ2-3; 11 bases are a match to TRBD2. The ends lost 1 base at V and 4 bases at J; junction bases unmatched: 11. The CDR3 is 18 amino acids. Germline V CDR1 and CDR2: SGDLS, YYNGEE. The CDR3 DNA sequence: TGTGCCAGCAGCGTACAGGGGACTAGCGGAGGTGGGGCAGATACGCAGTATTTT. This sequence encodes CASSVQGTSGGGADTQYF.

The chain links TRBV7-9 to TRBJ2-5; D not certain. The V end was cut by 8 bases, the J end by 5 bases, with 12 bases between. The CDR3 is made up of 12 amino acids. From germline, CDR1 is SEHNR and CDR2 FQNEAQ (reference sequence). CDR3 sequence reads: CASAEYGETQYF. The DNA for the CDR3 is TGTGCCAGCGCGGAGTATGGCGAGACCCAGTACTTC.

J is TRBJ2-2 and V is TRBV9; the D gene is possibly TRBD2 (5 bases). This CDR3 contains 14 residues. Trimming took 5 bases from V and 1 from J, leaving 9 bases between them. Germline CDR1 is SGDLS and CDR2 is YYNGEE. Written as DNA, the CDR3 is TGTGCCAGCAGAGAGGACTTGAACACCGGGGAGCTGTTTTTT. It codes for CASREDLNTGELFF. The variable domain in full, with the rest retrieved from reference TRBV9 and TRBJ2-2, is DSGVTQTPKHLITATGQRVTLRCSPRSGDLSVYWYQQSLDQGLQFLIQYYNGEERAKGNILERFSAQQFPDLHSELNLSSLELGDSALYFCASREDLNTGELFFGEGSRLTVL.

The chain employs TRBV11-2 and TRBJ1-4; D is unresolved. V shed 3 bases and J shed 8 bases, with 13 bases lying between them. CDR1 is SGHAT and CDR2 is FQNNGV in the germline V gene. This CDR3 has 14 amino acids. The CDR3 loop reads CASSLWVVGEKLFF. The CDR3 coding sequence is TGTGCCAGCAGCTTGTGGGTGGTGGGGGAAAAACTGTTTTTT.

This chain joins TRBV2 and TRBJ1-5; 12 bases are a match to TRBD1. CDR1 and CDR2 from the germline V gene are SNHLY and FYNNEI. V lost 8 bases and J lost 6; bases outside the gene matches: 5. The CDR3 has 14 residues. CDR3 coding DNA: TGTGCCAGCTTGGGGACAGGGGGCCTTCAGCCCCAGCATTTT. This translates into CASLGTGGLQPQHF. The whole variable domain, remainder taken from reference TRBV2 and TRBJ1-5, is EPEVTQTPSHQVTQMGQEVILRCVPISNHLYFYWYRQILGQKVEFLVSFYNNEISEKSEIFDDQFSVERPDGSNFTLKIRSTKLEDSAMYFCASLGTGGLQPQHFGDGTRLSIL.

For this clone: The sample holds other DNA sequences that translate to the same CDR3. J is TRBJ2-5 and V is TRBV10-1; the D is unclear. The germline CDR1 and CDR2 sequences are WNHNN and SYGVQD (reference sequence). V lost 2 bases to trimming and J lost 2 bases, with 6 bases between them. The CDR3 contains 13 residues. CDR3 region: CASSEAGQETQYF. CDR3 DNA: TGCGCCAGCAGTGAGGCTGGACAAGAGACCCAGTACTTC.

Here the CDR3 reads CASSPGVQGLRETQYF. The CDR3 nucleotides read TGTGCCAGCAGCCCAGGGGTACAGGGCCTTCGAGAGACCCAGTACTTC. The gene calls are TRBV9 and TRBJ2-5; maybe TRBD1 (6 bases). The CDR3 is 16 amino acids. Per the germline V gene, CDR1 is SGDLS and CDR2 is YYNGEE. V was cut by 4 bases and J by 4 bases, with 20 bases left in between.

This chain connects TRBV27 to TRBJ2-7; 8 positions agree with TRBD1. The CDR3 is made up of 13 amino acids. Germline assignment: CDR1 MNHEY and CDR2 SMNVEV (reference sequence). J gave up 3 bases and V 6 bases, and 4 bases lay outside the gene matches. CDR3 DNA: TGTGCCAGCAGCTACAGGGGGAACTACGAGCAGTACTTC. It is translated as CASSYRGNYEQYF.

This rearrangement joins TRBV7-2 to TRBJ2-2; D possibly corresponds to TRBD1 (5 bases). There are 15 residues in the CDR3. CDR1 and CDR2 (germline): SGHTA, FQGNSA. Deletions cut 3 bases from V and 4 bases from J, with 12 bases between. The CDR3 loop is CASSFLRGATGELFF. CDR3 bases: TGTGCCAGCAGCTTTCTTAGGGGCGCCACCGGGGAGCTGTTTTTT. Using reference TRBV7-2 and TRBJ2-2 for the parts outside the CDR3, the full variable domain is GAGVSQSPSNKVTEKGKDVELRCDPISGHTALYWYRQSLGQGLEFLIYFQGNSAPDKSGLPSDRFSAERTGGSVSTLTIQRTQQEDSAVYLCASSFLRGATGELFFGEGSRLTVL.

This chain uses TRBV30 with TRBJ1-5; 7 positions match TRBD1. Germline CDR1 GTSNPN, CDR2 SVGIG (reference sequence). The CDR3 contains 17 residues. After removal of 0 bases from V and 1 base from J, the junction contained 9 bases not matched to a gene. For the CDR3, the DNA is TGTGCCTGGAGTGTACAGGGGAAGGGTTGGAGCAATCAGCCCCAGCATTTT. Amino acid sequence: CAWSVQGKGWSNQPQHF.